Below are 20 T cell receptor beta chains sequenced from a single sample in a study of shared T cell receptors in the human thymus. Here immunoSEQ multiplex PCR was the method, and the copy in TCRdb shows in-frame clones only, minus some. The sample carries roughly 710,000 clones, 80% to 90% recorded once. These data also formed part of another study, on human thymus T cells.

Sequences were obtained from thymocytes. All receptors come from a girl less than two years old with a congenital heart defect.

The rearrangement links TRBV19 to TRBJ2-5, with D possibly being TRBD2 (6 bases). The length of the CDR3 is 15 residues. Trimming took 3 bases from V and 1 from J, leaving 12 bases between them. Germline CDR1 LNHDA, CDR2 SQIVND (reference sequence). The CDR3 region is CASSIIADTQETQYF. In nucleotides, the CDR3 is TGTGCCAGTAGTATTATAGCGGACACCCAAGAGACCCAGTACTTC.

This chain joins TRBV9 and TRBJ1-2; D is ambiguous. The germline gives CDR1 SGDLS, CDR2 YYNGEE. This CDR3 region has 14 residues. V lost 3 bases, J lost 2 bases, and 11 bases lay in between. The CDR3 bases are TGTGCCAGCAGCGCCGCGGGCCCGAACTATGGCTACACCTTC. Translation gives CASSAAGPNYGYTF.

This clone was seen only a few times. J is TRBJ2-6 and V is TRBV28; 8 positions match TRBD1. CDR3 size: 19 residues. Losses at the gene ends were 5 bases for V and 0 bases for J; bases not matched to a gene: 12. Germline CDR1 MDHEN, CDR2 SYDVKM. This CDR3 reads CASSPRTGFLRSGANVLTF. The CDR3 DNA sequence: TGTGCCAGCAGTCCACGGACAGGGTTCCTTCGCTCTGGGGCCAACGTCCTGACTTTC.

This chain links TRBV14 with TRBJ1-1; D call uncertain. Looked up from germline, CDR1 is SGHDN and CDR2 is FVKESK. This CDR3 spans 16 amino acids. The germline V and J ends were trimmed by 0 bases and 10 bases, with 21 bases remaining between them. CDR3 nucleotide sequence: TGTGCCAGCAGCCAAGATTCATCAGCCTATCAGGTGGGAGCTTTCTTT. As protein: CASSQDSSAYQVGAFF.

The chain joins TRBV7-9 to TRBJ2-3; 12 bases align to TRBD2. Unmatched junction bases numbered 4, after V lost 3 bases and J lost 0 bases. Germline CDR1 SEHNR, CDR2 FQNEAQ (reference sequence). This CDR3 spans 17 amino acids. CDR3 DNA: TGTGCCAGCAGCTTTTCGACTAGCGGGGGAAGCACAGATACGCAGTATTTT. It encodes CASSFSTSGGSTDTQYF.

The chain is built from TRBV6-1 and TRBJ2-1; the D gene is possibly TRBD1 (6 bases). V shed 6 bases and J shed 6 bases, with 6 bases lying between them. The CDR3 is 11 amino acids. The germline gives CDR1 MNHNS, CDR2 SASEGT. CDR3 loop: CASRTGNEQFF. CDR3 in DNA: TGTGCCAGCAGGACAGGCAATGAGCAGTTCTTC.

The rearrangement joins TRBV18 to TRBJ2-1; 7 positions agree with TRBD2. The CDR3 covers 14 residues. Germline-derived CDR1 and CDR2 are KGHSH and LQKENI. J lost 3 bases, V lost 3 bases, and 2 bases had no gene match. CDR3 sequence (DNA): TGTGCCAGCTCACCGGGCGGGGGCTACAATGAGCAGTTCTTC. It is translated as CASSPGGGYNEQFF.

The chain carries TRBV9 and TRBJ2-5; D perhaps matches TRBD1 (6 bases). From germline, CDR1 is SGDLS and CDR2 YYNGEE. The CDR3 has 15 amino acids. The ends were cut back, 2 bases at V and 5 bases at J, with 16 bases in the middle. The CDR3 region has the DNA TGTGCCAGCAGCGTCTCAGAGAGGGGGTGGGAGACCCAGTACTTC. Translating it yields CASSVSERGWETQYF.

The CDR3 bases are TGTGCCAGCAGCTCTGTCACTAGCGGTCCTAGCACAGATACGCAGTATTTT. It encodes CASSSVTSGPSTDTQYF. The chain has TRBV11-1 and TRBJ2-3; 8 positions agree with TRBD2. Germline lookup yields CDR1 SGHAT and CDR2 FQDESV (reference sequence). J gave up 0 bases and V 4 bases, and 9 bases lay outside the gene matches. The CDR3 contains 17 residues.

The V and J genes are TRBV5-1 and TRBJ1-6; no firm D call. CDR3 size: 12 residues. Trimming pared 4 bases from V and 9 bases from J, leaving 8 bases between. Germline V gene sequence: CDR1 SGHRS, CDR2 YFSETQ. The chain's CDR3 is CASSLTGSPLHF. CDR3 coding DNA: TGCGCCAGCAGCCTTACTGGTTCACCCCTCCACTTT. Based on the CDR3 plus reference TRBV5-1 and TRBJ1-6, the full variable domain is KAGVTQTPRYLIKTRGQQVTLSCSPISGHRSVSWYQQTPGQGLQFLFEYFSETQRNKGNFPGRFSGRQFSNSRSEMNVSTLELGDSALYLCASSLTGSPLHFGNGTRLTVT.

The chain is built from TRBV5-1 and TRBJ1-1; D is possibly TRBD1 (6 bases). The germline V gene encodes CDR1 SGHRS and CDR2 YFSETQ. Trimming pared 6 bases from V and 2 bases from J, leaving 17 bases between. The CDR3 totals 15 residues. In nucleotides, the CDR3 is TGCGCCAGCACCCTGGGCCGGGGGGCAAACACTGAAGCTTTCTTT. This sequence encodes CASTLGRGANTEAFF.

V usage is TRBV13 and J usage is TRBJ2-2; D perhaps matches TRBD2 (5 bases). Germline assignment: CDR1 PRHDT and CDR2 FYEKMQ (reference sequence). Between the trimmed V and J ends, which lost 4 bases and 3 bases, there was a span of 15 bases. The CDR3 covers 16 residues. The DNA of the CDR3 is TGTGCCAGCAGCTGGACTCACAGCGGACACACCGGGGAGCTGTTTTTT. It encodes CASSWTHSGHTGELFF. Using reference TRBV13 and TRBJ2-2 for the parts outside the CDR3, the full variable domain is AAGVIQSPRHLIKEKRETATLKCYPIPRHDTVYWYQQGPGQDPQFLISFYEKMQSDKGSIPDRFSAQQFSDYHSELNMSSLELGDSALYFCASSWTHSGHTGELFFGEGSRLTVL.

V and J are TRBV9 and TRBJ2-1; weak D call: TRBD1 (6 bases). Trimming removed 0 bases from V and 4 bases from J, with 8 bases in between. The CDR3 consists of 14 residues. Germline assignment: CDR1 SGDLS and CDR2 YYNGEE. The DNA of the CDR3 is TGTGCCAGCAGCGTAGGGGGGCCTTACAATGAGCAGTTCTTC. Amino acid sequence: CASSVGGPYNEQFF. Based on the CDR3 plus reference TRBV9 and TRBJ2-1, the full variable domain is DSGVTQTPKHLITATGQRVTLRCSPRSGDLSVYWYQQSLDQGLQFLIQYYNGEERAKGNILERFSAQQFPDLHSELNLSSLELGDSALYFCASSVGGPYNEQFFGPGTRLTVL.

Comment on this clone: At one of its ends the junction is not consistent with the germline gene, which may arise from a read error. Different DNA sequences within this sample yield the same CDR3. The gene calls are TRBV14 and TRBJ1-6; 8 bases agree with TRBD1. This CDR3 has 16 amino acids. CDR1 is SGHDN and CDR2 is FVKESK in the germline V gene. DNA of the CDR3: TGTGCCAGCAGCCCCCTCGCCAGGGACAGGAATTCCCCCCTCCACTTT. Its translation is CASSPLARDRNSPLHF.

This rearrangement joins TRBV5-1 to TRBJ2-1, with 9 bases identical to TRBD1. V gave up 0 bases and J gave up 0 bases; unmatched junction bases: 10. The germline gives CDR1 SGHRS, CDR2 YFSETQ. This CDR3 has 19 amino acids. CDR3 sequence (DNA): TGCGCCAGCAGCTTGGAGGGGACAGGGATCCCCAGCTCCTACAATGAGCAGTTCTTC. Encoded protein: CASSLEGTGIPSSYNEQFF. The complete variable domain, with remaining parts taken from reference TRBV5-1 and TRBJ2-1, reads KAGVTQTPRYLIKTRGQQVTLSCSPISGHRSVSWYQQTPGQGLQFLFEYFSETQRNKGNFPGRFSGRQFSNSRSEMNVSTLELGDSALYLCASSLEGTGIPSSYNEQFFGPGTRLTVL.

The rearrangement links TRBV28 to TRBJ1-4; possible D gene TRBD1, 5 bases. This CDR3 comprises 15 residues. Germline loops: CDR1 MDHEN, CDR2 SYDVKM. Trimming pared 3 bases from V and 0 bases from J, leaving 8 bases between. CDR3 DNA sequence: TGTGCCAGCAGTTTTGACAGCTCAACTAATGAAAAACTGTTTTTT. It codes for CASSFDSSTNEKLFF. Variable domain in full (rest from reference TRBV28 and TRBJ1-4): DVKVTQSSRYLVKRTGEKVFLECVQDMDHENMFWYRQDPGLGLRLIYFSYDVKMKEKGDIPEGYSVSREKKERFSLILESASTNQTSMYLCASSFDSSTNEKLFFGSGTQLSVL.

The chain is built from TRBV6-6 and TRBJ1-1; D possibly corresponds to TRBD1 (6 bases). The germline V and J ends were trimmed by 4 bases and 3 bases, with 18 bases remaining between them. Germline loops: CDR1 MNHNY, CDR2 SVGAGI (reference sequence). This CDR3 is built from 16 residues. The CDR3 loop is CASSSPQGLEYTEAFF. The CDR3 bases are TGTGCCAGCAGTTCCCCGCAGGGGCTAGAGTACACTGAAGCTTTCTTT.

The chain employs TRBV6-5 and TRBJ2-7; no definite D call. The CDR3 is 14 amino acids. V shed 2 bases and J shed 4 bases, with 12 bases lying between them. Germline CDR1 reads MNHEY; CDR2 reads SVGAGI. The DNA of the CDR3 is TGTGCCAGCAGTTACGGTGGAGATTCGTACGAGCAGTACTTC. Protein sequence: CASSYGGDSYEQYF.

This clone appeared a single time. CDR3 sequence reads: CASSVRGRRVDEQYF. The CDR3 coding sequence is TGTGCCAGCAGTGTCAGAGGACGGCGGGTCGACGAGCAGTACTTC. The chain carries TRBV6-1 and TRBJ2-7; a possible D gene is TRBD2 (5 bases). Germline V gene lookup returns CDR1 MNHNS and CDR2 SASEGT. V lost 4 bases to trimming and J lost 5 bases, with 18 bases between them. The length of the CDR3 is 15 residues.

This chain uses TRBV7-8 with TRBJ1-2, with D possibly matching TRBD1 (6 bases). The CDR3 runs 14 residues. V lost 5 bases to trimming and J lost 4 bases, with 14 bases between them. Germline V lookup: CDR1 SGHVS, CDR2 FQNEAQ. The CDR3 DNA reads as TGTGCCAGCAGCCTGACAGGTCGTAGCTATGGCTACACCTTC. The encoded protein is CASSLTGRSYGYTF.